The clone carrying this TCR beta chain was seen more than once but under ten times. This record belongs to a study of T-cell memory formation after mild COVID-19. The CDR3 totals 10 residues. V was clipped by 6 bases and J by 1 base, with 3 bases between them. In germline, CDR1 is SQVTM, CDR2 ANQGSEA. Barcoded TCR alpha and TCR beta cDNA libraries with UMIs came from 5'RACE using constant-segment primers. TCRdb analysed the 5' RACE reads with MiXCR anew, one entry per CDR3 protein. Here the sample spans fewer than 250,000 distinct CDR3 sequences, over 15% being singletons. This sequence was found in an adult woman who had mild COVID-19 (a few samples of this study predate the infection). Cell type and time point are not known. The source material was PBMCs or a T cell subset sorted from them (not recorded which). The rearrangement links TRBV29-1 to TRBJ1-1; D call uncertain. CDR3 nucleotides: TGCAGCGTATCGAACACTGAAGCTTTCTTT. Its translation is CSVSNTEAFF.